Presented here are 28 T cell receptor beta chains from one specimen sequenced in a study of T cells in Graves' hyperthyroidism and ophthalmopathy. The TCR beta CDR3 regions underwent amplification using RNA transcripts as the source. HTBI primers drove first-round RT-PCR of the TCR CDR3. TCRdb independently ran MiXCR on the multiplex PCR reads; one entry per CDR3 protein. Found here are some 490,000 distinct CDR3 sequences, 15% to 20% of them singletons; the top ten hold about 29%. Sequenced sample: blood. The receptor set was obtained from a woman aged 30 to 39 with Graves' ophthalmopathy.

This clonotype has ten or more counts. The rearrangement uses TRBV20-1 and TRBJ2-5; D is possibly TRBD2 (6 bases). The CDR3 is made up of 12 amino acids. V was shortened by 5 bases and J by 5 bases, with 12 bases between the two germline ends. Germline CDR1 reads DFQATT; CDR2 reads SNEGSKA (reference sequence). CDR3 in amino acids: CSAGRSGETQYF. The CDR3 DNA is TGCAGTGCTGGCCGGAGCGGGGAGACCCAGTACTTC.

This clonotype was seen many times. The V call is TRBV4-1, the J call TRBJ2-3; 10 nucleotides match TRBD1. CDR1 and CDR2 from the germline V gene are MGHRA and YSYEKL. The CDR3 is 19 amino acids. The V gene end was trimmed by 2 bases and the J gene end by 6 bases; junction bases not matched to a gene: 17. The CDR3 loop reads CASSQQWGQGREIEDTQYF. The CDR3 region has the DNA TGCGCCAGCAGCCAACAGTGGGGACAGGGGCGCGAGATTGAGGATACGCAGTATTTT.

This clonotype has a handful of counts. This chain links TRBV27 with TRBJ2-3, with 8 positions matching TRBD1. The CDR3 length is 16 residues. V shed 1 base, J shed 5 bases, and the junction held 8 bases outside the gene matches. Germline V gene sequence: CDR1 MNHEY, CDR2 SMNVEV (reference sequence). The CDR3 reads CASSLLGQGAGDTQYF. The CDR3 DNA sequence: TGTGCCAGCAGTTTATTGGGGCAGGGGGCCGGAGATACGCAGTATTTT.

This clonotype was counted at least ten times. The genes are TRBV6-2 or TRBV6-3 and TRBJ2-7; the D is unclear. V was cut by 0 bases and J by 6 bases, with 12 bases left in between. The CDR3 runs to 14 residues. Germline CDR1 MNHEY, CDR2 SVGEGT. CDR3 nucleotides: TGTGCCAGCAGTTACTCGACGGCCGGGTTCGAGCAGTACTTC. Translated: CASSYSTAGFEQYF.

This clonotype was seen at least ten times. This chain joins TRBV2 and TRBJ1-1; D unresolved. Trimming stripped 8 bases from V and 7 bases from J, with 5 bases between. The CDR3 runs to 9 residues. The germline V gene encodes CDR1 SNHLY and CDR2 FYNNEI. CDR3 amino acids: CASGVEAFF. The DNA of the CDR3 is TGTGCCAGCGGGGTTGAAGCTTTCTTT.

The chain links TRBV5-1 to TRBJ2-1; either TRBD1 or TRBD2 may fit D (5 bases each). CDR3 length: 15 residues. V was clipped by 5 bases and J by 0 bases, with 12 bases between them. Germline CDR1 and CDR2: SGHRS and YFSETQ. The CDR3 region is CASSGTVSSYNEQFF. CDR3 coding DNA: TGCGCCAGCAGTGGGACCGTAAGCTCCTACAATGAGCAGTTCTTC.

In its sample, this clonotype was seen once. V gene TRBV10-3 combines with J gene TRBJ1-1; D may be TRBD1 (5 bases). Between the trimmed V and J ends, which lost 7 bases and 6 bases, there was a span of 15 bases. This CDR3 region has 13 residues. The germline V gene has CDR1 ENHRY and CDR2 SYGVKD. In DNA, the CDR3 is TGTGCCATCAACCGAGACAGCATAGCTGAAGCTTTCTTT. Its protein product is CAINRDSIAEAFF.

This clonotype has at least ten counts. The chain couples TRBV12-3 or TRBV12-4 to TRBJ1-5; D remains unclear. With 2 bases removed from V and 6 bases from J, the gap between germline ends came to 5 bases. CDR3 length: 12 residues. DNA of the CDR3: TGTGCCAGCAGTTTATCTCTTCAGCCCCAGCATTTT. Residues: CASSLSLQPQHF.

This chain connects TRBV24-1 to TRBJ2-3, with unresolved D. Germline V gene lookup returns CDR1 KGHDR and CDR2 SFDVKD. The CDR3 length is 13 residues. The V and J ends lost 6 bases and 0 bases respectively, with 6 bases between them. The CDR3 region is CATSLRSTDTQYF. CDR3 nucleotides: TGTGCCACCAGTCTGCGGAGCACAGATACGCAGTATTTT.

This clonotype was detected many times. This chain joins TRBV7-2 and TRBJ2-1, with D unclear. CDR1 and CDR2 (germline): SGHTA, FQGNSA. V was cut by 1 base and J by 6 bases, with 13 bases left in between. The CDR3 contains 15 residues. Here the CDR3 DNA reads TGTGCCAGCAGCTTAGAAGCAGGCCCAAGCAATGAGCAGTTCTTC. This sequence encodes CASSLEAGPSNEQFF. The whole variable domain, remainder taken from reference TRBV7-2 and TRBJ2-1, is GAGVSQSPSNKVTEKGKDVELRCDPISGHTALYWYRQSLGQGLEFLIYFQGNSAPDKSGLPSDRFSAERTGGSVSTLTIQRTQQEDSAVYLCASSLEAGPSNEQFFGPGTRLTVL.

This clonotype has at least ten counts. The CDR3 reads CASSFLETGLNEKLFF. The CDR3 nucleotides read TGTGCCAGCAGTTTCTTGGAGACAGGACTTAATGAAAAACTGTTTTTT. This chain connects TRBV28 to TRBJ1-4; D perhaps matches TRBD1 (6 bases). CDR3 length: 16 amino acids. The germline V gene has CDR1 MDHEN and CDR2 SYDVKM. Between the trimmed V and J ends, which lost 3 bases and 4 bases, there was a span of 15 bases.

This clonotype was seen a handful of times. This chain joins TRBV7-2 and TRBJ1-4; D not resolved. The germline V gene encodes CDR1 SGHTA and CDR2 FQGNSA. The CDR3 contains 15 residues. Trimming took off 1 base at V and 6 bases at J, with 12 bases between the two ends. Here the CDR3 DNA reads TGTGCCAGCAGCTTAGGGCAGGCTGAGGATGAAAAACTGTTTTTT. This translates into CASSLGQAEDEKLFF.

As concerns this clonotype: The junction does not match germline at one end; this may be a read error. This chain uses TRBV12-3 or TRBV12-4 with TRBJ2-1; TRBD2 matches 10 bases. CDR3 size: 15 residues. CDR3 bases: TGTGCCAGCAGTTTTCGGCCTAGCGGGAGAAATGGGCAGTTCTTC. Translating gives CASSFRPSGRNGQFF.

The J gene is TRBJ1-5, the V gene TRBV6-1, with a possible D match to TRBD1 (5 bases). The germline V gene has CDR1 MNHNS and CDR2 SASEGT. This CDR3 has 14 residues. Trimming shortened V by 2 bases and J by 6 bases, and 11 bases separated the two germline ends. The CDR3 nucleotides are TGTGCCAGCAGTGAATGGTCAGGGATTCAGCCCCAGCATTTT. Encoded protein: CASSEWSGIQPQHF.

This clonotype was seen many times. CDR3 in DNA: TGTGCCACCAGCACCGAAGCATTAAACGAAGCTTTCTTT. Translation: CATSTEALNEAFF. V gene TRBV15 combines with J gene TRBJ1-1; no firm D call. The germline V gene has CDR1 LNHNV and CDR2 YYDKDF (reference sequence). V dropped 4 bases and J dropped 8 bases, with 14 bases sitting between them. This CDR3 comprises 13 residues.

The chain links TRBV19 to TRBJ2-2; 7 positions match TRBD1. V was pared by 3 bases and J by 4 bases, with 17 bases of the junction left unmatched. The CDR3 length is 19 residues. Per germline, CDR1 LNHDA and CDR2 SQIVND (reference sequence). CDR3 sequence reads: CASSISQWAATGTTGELFF. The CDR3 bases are TGTGCCAGTAGTATCTCTCAATGGGCCGCGACAGGGACCACCGGGGAGCTGTTTTTT. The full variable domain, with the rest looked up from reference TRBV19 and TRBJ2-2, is DGGITQSPKYLFRKEGQNVTLSCEQNLNHDAMYWYRQDPGQGLRLIYYSQIVNDFQKGDIAEGYSVSREKKESFPLTVTSAQKNPTAFYLCASSISQWAATGTTGELFFGEGSRLTVL.

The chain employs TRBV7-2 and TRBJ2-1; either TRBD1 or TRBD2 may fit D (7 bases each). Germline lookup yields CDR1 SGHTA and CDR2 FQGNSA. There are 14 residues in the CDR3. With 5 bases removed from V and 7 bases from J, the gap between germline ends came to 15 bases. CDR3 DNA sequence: TGTGCCAGCAGCGCAAGCCAGGGGGGGAATGAGCAGTTCTTC. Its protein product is CASSASQGGNEQFF.

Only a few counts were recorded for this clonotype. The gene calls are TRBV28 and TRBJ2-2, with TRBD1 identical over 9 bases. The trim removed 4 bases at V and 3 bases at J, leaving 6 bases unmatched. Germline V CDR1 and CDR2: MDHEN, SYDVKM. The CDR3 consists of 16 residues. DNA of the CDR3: TGTGCCAGCAGTTCATACAGGGGGCGAGACACCGGGGAGCTGTTTTTT. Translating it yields CASSSYRGRDTGELFF.

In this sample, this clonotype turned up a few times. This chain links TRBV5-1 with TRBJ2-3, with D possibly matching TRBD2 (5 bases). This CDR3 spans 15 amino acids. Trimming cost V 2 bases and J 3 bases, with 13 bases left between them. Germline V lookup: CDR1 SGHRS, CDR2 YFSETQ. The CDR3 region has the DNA TGCGCCAGCAGCTTCTTATGGACTGCGACAGATACGCAGTATTTT. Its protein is CASSFLWTATDTQYF.

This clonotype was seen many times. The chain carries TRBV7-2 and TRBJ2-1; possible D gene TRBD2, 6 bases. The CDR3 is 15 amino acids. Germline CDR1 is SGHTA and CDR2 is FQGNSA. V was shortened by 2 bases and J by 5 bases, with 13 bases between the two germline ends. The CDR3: CASSLSGSSNNEQFF. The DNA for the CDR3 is TGTGCCAGCAGCTTATCCGGGAGCTCAAACAATGAGCAGTTCTTC.

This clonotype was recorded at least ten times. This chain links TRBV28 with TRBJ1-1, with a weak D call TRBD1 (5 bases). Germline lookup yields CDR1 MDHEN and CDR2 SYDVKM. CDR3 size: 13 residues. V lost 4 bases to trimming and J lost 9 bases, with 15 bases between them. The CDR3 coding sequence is TGTGCCAGCAGTTCCCCTAGGTGGACAAAAGCTTTCTTT. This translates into CASSSPRWTKAFF.

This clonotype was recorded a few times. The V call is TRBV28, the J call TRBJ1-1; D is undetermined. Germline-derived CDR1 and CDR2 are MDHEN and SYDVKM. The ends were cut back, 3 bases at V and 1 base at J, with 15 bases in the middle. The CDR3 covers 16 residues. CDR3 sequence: CASSFFGLERNTEAFF. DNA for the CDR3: TGTGCCAGCAGTTTTTTTGGGCTGGAAAGGAACACTGAAGCTTTCTTT.

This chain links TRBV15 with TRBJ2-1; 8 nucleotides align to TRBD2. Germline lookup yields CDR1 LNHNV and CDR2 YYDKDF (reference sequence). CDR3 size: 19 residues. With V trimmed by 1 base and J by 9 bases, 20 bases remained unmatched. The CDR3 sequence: CATSRGALRSSGTRSEQFF. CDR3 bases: TGTGCCACCAGCAGAGGGGCTCTCAGGAGTAGCGGGACCCGGAGTGAGCAGTTCTTC.

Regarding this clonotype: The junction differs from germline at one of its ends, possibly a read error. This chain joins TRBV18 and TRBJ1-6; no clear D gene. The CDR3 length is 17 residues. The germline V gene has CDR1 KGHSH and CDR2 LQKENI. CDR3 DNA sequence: TGTGCCAACTCACCCCGACCGCCTAGCTCCTATAATTCACCCCTCCACTTT. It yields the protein CANSPRPPSSYNSPLHF.

The CDR3 region is CASSRPPGTGRTGELFF. DNA for the CDR3: TGCGCCAGCAGCCGCCCTCCCGGGACAGGGCGAACCGGGGAGCTGTTTTTT. This chain connects TRBV4-1 to TRBJ2-2; 9 nucleotides line up with TRBD1. Germline V gene lookup returns CDR1 MGHRA and CDR2 YSYEKL. V lost 4 bases to trimming and J lost 5 bases; unmatched junction nucleotides: 11. This CDR3 is 17 amino acids long.

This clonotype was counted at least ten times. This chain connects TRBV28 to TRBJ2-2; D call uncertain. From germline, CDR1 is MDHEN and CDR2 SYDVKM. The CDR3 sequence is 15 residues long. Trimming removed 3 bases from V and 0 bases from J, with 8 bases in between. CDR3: CASSFGSPNTGELFF. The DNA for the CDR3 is TGTGCCAGCAGTTTTGGGTCTCCGAACACCGGGGAGCTGTTTTTT.

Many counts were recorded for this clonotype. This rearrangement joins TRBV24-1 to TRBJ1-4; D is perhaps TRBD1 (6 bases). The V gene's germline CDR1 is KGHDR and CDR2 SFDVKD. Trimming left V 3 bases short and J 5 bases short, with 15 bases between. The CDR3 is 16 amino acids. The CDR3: CATSDARAGGNEKLFF. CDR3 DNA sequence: TGTGCCACCAGTGATGCCCGAGCGGGGGGCAATGAAAAACTGTTTTTT.

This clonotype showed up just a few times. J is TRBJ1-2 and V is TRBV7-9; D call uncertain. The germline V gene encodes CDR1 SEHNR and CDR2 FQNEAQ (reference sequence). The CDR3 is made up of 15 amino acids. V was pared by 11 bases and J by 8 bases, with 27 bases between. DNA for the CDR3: TGTGCCGAAAATATCTGGGCTGCAGCCGATGGGGGCTACACCTTC. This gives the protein CAENIWAAADGGYTF.